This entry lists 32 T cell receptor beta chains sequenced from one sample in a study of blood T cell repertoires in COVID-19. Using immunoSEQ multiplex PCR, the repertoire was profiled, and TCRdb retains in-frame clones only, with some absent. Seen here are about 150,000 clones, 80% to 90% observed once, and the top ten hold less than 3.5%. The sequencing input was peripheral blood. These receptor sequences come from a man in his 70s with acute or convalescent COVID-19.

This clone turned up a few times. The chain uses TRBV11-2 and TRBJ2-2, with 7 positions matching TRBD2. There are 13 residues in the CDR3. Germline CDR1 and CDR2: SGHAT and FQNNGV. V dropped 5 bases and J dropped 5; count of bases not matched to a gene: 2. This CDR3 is CASSPAGTGELFF. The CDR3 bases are TGTGCCAGCAGCCCAGCGGGAACCGGGGAGCTGTTTTTT.

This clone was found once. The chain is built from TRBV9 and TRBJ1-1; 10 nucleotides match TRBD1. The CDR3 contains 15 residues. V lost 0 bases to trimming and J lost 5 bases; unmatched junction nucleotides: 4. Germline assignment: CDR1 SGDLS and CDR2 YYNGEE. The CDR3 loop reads CASSVATGGGTEAFF. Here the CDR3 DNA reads TGTGCCAGCAGCGTAGCGACAGGGGGCGGTACTGAAGCTTTCTTT.

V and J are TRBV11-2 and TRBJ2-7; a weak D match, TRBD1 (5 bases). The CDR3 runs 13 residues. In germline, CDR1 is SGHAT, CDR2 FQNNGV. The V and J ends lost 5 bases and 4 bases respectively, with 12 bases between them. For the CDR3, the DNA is TGTGCCAGCAGCAGGGGTGAGACTTACGAGCAGTACTTC. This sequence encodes CASSRGETYEQYF.

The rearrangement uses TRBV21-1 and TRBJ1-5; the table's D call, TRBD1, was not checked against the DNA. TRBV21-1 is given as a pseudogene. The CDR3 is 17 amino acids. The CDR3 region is CATFSGIRQGPNQPQHF. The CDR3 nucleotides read TGTGCAACTTTTTCGGGGATCCGACAGGGGCCTAATCAGCCCCAGCATTTT.

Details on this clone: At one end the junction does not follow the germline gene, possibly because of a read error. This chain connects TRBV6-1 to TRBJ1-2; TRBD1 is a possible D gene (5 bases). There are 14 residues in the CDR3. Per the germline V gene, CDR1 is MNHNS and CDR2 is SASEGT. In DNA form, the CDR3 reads TGTGCCAGCATTGAACTGACAGTCACCCCTGGCTACACCTTC. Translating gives CASIELTVTPGYTF.

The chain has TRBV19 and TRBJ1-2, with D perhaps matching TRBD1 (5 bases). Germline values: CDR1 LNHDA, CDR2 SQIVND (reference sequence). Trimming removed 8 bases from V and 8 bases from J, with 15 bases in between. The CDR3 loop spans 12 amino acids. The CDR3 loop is CASWGDGRGYTF. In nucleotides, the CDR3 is TGTGCCAGTTGGGGGGACGGCCGGGGCTACACCTTC.

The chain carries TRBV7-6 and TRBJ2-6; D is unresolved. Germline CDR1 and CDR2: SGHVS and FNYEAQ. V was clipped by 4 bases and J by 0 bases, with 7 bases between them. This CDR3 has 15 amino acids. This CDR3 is CASSSLSSGANVLTF. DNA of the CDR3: TGTGCCAGCAGCTCCCTTAGCTCTGGGGCCAACGTCCTGACTTTC.

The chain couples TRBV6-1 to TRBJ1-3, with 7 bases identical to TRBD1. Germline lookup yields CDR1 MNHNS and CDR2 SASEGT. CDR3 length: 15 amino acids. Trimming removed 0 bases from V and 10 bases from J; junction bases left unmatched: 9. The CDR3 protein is CASSEARQGSGTIYF. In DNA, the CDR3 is TGTGCCAGCAGTGAAGCCAGACAGGGCTCTGGGACCATATATTTT.

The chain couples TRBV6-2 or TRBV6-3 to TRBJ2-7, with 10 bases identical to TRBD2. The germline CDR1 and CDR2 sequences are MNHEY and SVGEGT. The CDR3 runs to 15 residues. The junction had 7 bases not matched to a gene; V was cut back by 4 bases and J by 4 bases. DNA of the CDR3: TGTGCCAGCAGTTTCGGGCCTAGCGGGAGATACGAGCAGTACTTC. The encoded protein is CASSFGPSGRYEQYF.

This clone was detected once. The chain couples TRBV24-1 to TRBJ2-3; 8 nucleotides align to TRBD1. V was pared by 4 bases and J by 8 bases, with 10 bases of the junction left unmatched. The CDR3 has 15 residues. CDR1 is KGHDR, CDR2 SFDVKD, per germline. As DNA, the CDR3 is TGTGCCACCAGTGACACCAGGGGGCTTGGAGGTACGCAGTATTTT. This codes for CATSDTRGLGGTQYF.

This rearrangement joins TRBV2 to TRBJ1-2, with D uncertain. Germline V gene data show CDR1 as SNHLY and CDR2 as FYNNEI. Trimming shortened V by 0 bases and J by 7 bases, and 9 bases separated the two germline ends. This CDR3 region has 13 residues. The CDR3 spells CASSEAPQAGYTF. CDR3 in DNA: TGTGCCAGCAGTGAAGCGCCTCAGGCTGGCTACACCTTC. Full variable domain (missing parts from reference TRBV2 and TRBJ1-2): EPEVTQTPSHQVTQMGQEVILRCVPISNHLYFYWYRQILGQKVEFLVSFYNNEISEKSEIFDDQFSVERPDGSNFTLKIRSTKLEDSAMYFCASSEAPQAGYTFGSGTRLTVV.

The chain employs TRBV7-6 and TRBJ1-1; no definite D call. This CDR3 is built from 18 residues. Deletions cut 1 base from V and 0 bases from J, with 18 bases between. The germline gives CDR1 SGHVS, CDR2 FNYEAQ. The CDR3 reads CASSLGIGLGVLNTEAFF. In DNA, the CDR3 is TGTGCCAGCAGCTTAGGAATCGGCCTCGGGGTTTTGAACACTGAAGCTTTCTTT.

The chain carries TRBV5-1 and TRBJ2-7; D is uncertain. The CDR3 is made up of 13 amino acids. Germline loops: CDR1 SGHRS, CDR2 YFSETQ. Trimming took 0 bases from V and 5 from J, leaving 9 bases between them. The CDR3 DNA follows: TGCGCCAGCAGCTTGGTTAGTCTCAACGAGCAGTACTTC. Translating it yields CASSLVSLNEQYF.

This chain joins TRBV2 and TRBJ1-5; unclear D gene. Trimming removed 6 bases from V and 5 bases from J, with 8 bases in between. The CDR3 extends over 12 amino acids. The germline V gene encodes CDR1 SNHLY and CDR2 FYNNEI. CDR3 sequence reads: CASSRRDQPQHF. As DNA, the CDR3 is TGTGCCAGCAGCCGGAGGGATCAGCCCCAGCATTTT. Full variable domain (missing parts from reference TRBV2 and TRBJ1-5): EPEVTQTPSHQVTQMGQEVILRCVPISNHLYFYWYRQILGQKVEFLVSFYNNEISEKSEIFDDQFSVERPDGSNFTLKIRSTKLEDSAMYFCASSRRDQPQHFGDGTRLSIL.

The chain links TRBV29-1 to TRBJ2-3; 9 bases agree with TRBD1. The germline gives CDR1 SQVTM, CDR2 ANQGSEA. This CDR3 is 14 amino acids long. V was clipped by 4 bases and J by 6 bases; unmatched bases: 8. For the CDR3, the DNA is TGCAGCGTTGCCCCGGGACAGGGAGGCGATACGCAGTATTTT. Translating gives CSVAPGQGGDTQYF.

CDR3 DNA sequence: TGTGCCAGCAGTCGTGGTTCTACAGGGGGAAGGGCCCAGTACTTC. Its protein product is CASSRGSTGGRAQYF. J is TRBJ2-5 and V is TRBV28; 8 nucleotides align to TRBD1. CDR3 length equals 15 residues. J lost 9 bases, V lost 5 bases, and 14 bases had no gene match. The germline gives CDR1 MDHEN, CDR2 SYDVKM.

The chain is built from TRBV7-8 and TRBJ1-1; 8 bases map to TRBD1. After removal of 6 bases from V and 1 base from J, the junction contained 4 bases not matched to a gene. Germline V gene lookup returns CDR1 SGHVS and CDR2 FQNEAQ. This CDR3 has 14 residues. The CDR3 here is CASRSGQANTEAFF. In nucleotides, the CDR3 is TGTGCCAGCAGGTCGGGACAGGCGAACACTGAAGCTTTCTTT. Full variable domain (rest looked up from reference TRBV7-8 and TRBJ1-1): GAGVSQSPRYKVAKRGQDVALRCDPISGHVSLFWYQQALGQGPEFLTYFQNEAQLDKSGLPSDRFFAERPEGSVSTLKIQRTQQEDSAVYLCASRSGQANTEAFFGQGTRLTVV.

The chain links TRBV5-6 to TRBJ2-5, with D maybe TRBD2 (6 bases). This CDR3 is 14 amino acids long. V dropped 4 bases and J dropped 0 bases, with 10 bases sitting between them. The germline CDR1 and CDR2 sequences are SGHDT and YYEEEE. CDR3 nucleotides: TGTGCCAGCAGCCCGGCGGGGAACCAAGAGACCCAGTACTTC. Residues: CASSPAGNQETQYF.

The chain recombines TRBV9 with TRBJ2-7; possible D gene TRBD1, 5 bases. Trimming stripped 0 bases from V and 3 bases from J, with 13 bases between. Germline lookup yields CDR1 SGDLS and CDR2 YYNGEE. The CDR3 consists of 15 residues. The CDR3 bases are TGTGCCAGCAGCGTAGGGTGGGGCCAAAGCTACGAGCAGTACTTC. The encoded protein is CASSVGWGQSYEQYF.

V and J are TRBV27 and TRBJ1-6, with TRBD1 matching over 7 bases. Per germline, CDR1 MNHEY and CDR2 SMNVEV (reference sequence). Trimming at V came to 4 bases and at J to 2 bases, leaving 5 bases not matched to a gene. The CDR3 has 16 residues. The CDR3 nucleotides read TGTGCCAGCAGTTACAGGACAGGCCCCTATAATTCACCCCTCCACTTT. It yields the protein CASSYRTGPYNSPLHF.

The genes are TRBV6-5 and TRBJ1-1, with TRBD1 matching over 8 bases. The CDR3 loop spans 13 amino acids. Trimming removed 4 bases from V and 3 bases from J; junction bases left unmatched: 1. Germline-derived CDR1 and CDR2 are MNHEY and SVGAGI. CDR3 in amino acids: CASSSDRDTEAFF. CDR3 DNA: TGTGCCAGCAGTTCGGACAGGGACACTGAAGCTTTCTTT.

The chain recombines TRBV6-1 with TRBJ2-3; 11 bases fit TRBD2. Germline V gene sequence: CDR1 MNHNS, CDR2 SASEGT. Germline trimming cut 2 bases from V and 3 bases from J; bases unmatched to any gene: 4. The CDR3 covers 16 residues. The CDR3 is CASSEYTSGSTDTQYF. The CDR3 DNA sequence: TGTGCCAGCAGTGAATATACTAGCGGGAGTACAGATACGCAGTATTTT.

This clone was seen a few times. The DNA for the CDR3 is TGTGCCAGCAGCTTAGTGGCAGGGAGGACCGGGGAGCTGTTTTTT. Translating it yields CASSLVAGRTGELFF. This sequence joins TRBV7-8 and TRBJ2-2; maybe TRBD2 (6 bases). This CDR3 is built from 15 residues. V lost 1 base and J lost 5, with 11 bases in between. Germline V lookup: CDR1 SGHVS, CDR2 FQNEAQ.

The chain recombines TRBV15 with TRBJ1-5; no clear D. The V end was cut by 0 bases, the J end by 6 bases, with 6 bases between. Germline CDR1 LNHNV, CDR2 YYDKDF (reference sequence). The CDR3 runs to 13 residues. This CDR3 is CATSRDRVQPQHF. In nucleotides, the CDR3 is TGTGCCACCAGCAGAGATCGGGTTCAGCCCCAGCATTTT.

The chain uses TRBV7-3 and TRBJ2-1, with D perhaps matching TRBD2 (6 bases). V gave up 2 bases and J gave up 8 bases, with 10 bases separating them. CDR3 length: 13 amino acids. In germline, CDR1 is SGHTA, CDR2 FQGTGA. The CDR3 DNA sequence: TGTGCCAGCAGCTTACAAGCGGGTTATGAGCAGTTCTTC. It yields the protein CASSLQAGYEQFF.

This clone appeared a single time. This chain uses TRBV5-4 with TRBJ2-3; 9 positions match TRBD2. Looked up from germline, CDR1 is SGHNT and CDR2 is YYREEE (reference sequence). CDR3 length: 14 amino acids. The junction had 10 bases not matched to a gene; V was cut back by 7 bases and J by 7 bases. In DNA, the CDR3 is TGTGCCAGCGGTCTCGACCTAGCGGGGAATACGCAGTATTTT. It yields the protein CASGLDLAGNTQYF.

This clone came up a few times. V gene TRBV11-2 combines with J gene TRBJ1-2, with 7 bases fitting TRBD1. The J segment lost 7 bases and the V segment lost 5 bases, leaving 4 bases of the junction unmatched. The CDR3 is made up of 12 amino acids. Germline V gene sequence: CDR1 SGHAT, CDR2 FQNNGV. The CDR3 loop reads CASSTNRGGYTF. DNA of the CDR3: TGTGCCAGCAGCACAAACAGGGGTGGCTACACCTTC.

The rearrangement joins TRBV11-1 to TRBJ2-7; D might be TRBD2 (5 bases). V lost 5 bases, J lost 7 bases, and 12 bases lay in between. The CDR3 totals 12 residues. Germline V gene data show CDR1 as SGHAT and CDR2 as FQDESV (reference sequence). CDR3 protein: CASSGGPREQYF. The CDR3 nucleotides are TGTGCCAGCAGCGGAGGCCCTAGGGAGCAGTACTTC.

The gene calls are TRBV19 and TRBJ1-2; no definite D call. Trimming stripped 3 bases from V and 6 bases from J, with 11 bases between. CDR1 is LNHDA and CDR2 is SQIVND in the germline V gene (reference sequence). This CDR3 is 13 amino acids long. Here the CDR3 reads CASSIVKRDGYTF. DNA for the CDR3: TGTGCCAGTAGTATTGTCAAACGGGATGGCTACACCTTC.

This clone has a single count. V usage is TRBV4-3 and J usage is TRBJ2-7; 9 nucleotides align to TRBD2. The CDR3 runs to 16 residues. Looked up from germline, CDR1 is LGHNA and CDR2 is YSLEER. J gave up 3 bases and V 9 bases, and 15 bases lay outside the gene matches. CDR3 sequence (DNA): TGCGCCAGGGAGGAGACTAGCGGTTTTCGTGGCTACGAGCAGTACTTC. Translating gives CAREETSGFRGYEQYF.

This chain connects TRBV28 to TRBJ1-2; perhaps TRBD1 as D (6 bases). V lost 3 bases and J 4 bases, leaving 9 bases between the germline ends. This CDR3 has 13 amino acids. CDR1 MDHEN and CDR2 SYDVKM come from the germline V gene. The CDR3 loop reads CASSFQGTYGYTF. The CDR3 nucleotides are TGTGCCAGCAGTTTTCAGGGGACCTATGGCTACACCTTC.

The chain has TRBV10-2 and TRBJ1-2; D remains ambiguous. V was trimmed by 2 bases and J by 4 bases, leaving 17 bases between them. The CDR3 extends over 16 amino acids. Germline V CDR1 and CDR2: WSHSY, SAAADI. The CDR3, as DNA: TGCGCCAGCAGTGAGGTCCTTCAGGAAACCCGCTATGGCTACACCTTC. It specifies CASSEVLQETRYGYTF.